The 25 T cell receptor beta chains presented below share a single source sample, sequenced in a study of cytomegalovirus exposure and HLA in healthy donors. PCR amplification relied on 60 Vbeta primers (plus 13 Jbeta primers). Some clones are missing from TCRdb's copy, which holds only in-frame ones; the method was immunoSEQ multiplex PCR. The sample lists 100,000 to 150,000 clones, 65% to 75% occurring once. Sequenced material: PBMCs. The receptors shown here come from a man in his forties in good health and CMV-seropositive.

V gene TRBV11-3 combines with J gene TRBJ2-2; a weak D match, TRBD2 (6 bases). Germline CDR1 reads SGHNT; CDR2 reads YENEEA. Trimming pared 2 bases from V and 5 bases from J, leaving 12 bases between. The CDR3 totals 15 residues. The CDR3 loop is CASSLISGETGELFF. The DNA of the CDR3 is TGTGCCAGCAGCTTAATTAGCGGAGAAACCGGGGAGCTGTTTTTT.

In this sample, this clone turned up a few times. The genes are TRBV7-2 and TRBJ1-1; D is ambiguous. Trimming left V 7 bases short and J 7 bases short, with 19 bases between. This CDR3 comprises 14 residues. Looked up from germline, CDR1 is SGHTA and CDR2 is FQGNSA. The CDR3 loop is CASTFLRLWNEAFF. The CDR3, as DNA: TGTGCCAGCACTTTTCTGAGGCTTTGGAATGAAGCTTTCTTT. Full variable domain (outside the CDR3, taken from reference TRBV7-2 and TRBJ1-1): GAGVSQSPSNKVTEKGKDVELRCDPISGHTALYWYRQSLGQGLEFLIYFQGNSAPDKSGLPSDRFSAERTGGSVSTLTIQRTQQEDSAVYLCASTFLRLWNEAFFGQGTRLTVV.

The V call is TRBV4-3, the J call TRBJ2-7; 7 bases fit TRBD2. The CDR3 has 13 residues. V was pared by 4 bases and J by 6 bases, with 6 bases of the junction left unmatched. Germline V gives CDR1 LGHNA, CDR2 YSLEER. CDR3: CASSRGTTGEQYF. For the CDR3, the DNA is TGCGCCAGCAGCCGGGGGACTACCGGCGAGCAGTACTTC.

The chain recombines TRBV7-9 with TRBJ1-5; 9 bases are a match to TRBD1. The CDR3 covers 13 residues. V gave up 8 bases and J gave up 9 bases; unmatched junction bases: 8. Germline values: CDR1 SEHNR, CDR2 FQNEAQ (reference sequence). The CDR3 region is CASRTGGVGPQHF. DNA of the CDR3: TGTGCCAGCCGAACAGGGGGCGTAGGGCCCCAGCATTTT.

V is TRBV7-2 and J is TRBJ1-2; maybe TRBD1 (5 bases). There are 14 residues in the CDR3. Trimming stripped 5 bases from V and 8 bases from J, with 18 bases between. Germline values: CDR1 SGHTA, CDR2 FQGNSA. In nucleotides, the CDR3 is TGTGCCAGCAGCCCAACACCACCGGGGGACGGCTACACCTTC. Translating gives CASSPTPPGDGYTF.

The chain employs TRBV4-2 and TRBJ2-5, with D possibly matching TRBD2 (5 bases). CDR1 LGHNA and CDR2 YNFKEQ come from the germline V gene. This CDR3 spans 17 amino acids. V lost 0 bases to trimming and J lost 5 bases, with 19 bases between them. Here the CDR3 DNA reads TGTGCCAGCAGCCAAGATTTTAGTATCGCTAGCCGGGAGACCCAGTACTTC. Translating gives CASSQDFSIASRETQYF.

V usage is TRBV19 and J usage is TRBJ1-4; D is ambiguous. Between the trimmed V and J ends, which lost 7 bases and 4 bases, there was a span of 16 bases. The germline CDR1 and CDR2 sequences are LNHDA and SQIVND (reference sequence). This CDR3 comprises 15 residues. The CDR3 DNA follows: TGTGCCAGTAACCTCCGAAGAGAGCTTAATGAAAAACTGTTTTTT. It specifies CASNLRRELNEKLFF.

The chain recombines TRBV5-1 with TRBJ1-1; 7 bases line up with TRBD1. CDR3 length: 13 residues. CDR1 and CDR2 from the germline V gene are SGHRS and YFSETQ. V dropped 4 bases and J dropped 4; count of bases not matched to a gene: 4. The CDR3 is CASSPDRVTEAFF. The CDR3 nucleotides are TGCGCCAGCAGCCCCGACAGGGTCACTGAAGCTTTCTTT.

Only a few counts were recorded for this clone. The chain recombines TRBV10-1 with TRBJ2-3; no reliable D call. The length of the CDR3 is 15 residues. The V end was cut by 3 bases, the J end by 2 bases, with 12 bases between. The germline V gene encodes CDR1 WNHNN and CDR2 SYGVQD (reference sequence). This CDR3 reads CASSDPRAYTDTQYF. In DNA form, the CDR3 reads TGCGCCAGCAGTGATCCCCGAGCTTACACAGATACGCAGTATTTT.

This clone was seen a few times. CDR3 residues: CASSSPGRDTEAFF. CDR3 DNA sequence: TGCGCCAGCAGCTCTCCGGGGAGGGACACTGAAGCTTTCTTT. The rearrangement links TRBV5-1 to TRBJ1-1; D ambiguous. The germline V and J ends were trimmed by 3 bases and 3 bases, with 12 bases remaining between them. The CDR3 consists of 14 residues. CDR1 and CDR2 from the germline V gene are SGHRS and YFSETQ.

This rearrangement joins TRBV15 to TRBJ2-7, with D hard to call. Germline V gene lookup returns CDR1 LNHNV and CDR2 YYDKDF (reference sequence). The CDR3 extends over 14 amino acids. V was cut by 0 bases and J by 0 bases, with 6 bases left in between. The CDR3 region is CATSREGVSYEQYF. In DNA form, the CDR3 reads TGTGCCACCAGCAGAGAGGGCGTCTCCTACGAGCAGTACTTC.

The V gene is TRBV7-9, the J gene TRBJ1-4; D uncertain. V gave up 5 bases and J gave up 5 bases, with 12 bases separating them. The germline V gene has CDR1 SEHNR and CDR2 FQNEAQ (reference sequence). The CDR3 runs 14 residues. The CDR3 region is CASSPGGENEKLFF. The CDR3 bases are TGTGCCAGCAGCCCTGGCGGGGAGAATGAAAAACTGTTTTTT.

This clone has just a few counts. The sample contains more than one DNA sequence encoding this CDR3. The J gene is TRBJ1-1, the V gene TRBV5-1; 10 positions agree with TRBD1. Unmatched junction bases numbered 3, after V lost 4 bases and J lost 0 bases. The CDR3 has 15 residues. Germline CDR1 SGHRS, CDR2 YFSETQ. The CDR3 DNA sequence: TGCGCCAGCAGCCCGGACAGGGGGATGAACACTGAAGCTTTCTTT. It translates to CASSPDRGMNTEAFF.

DNA of the CDR3: TGTGCCAGTAGTACCGGGACAGGGGATCAGCCCCAGCATTTT. This gives the protein CASSTGTGDQPQHF. The rearrangement uses TRBV19 and TRBJ1-5, with 10 bases fitting TRBD1. V dropped 4 bases and J dropped 5; count of bases not matched to a gene: 2. CDR3 size: 14 residues. CDR1 and CDR2 from the germline V gene are LNHDA and SQIVND (reference sequence).

This chain uses TRBV29-1 with TRBJ1-4, with a tentative D call TRBD1 (5 bases). The CDR3 is 13 amino acids. Trimming removed 6 bases from V and 6 bases from J, with 14 bases in between. From germline, CDR1 is SQVTM and CDR2 ANQGSEA. CDR3 coding DNA: TGCAGCGTCTGGGTCTGGGGGGATGAAAAACTGTTTTTT. Encoded protein: CSVWVWGDEKLFF. The complete variable domain, with remaining parts taken from reference TRBV29-1 and TRBJ1-4, reads SAVISQKPSRDICQRGTSLTIQCQVDSQVTMMFWYRQQPGQSLTLIATANQGSEATYESGFVIDKFPISRPNLTFSTLTVSNMSPEDSSIYLCSVWVWGDEKLFFGSGTQLSVL.

This chain uses TRBV6-5 with TRBJ2-7; 7 nucleotides match TRBD1. The length of the CDR3 is 13 residues. V lost 6 bases to trimming and J lost 2 bases; unmatched junction nucleotides: 4. The germline V gene has CDR1 MNHEY and CDR2 SVGAGI. The CDR3 sequence: CASSVGQAYEQYF. The CDR3 DNA sequence: TGTGCCAGCAGCGTTGGACAGGCCTACGAGCAGTACTTC.

The V call is TRBV18, the J call TRBJ1-1; a possible D gene is TRBD1 (6 bases). In germline, CDR1 is KGHSH, CDR2 LQKENI. The CDR3 is 13 amino acids. Trimming took 3 bases from V and 10 from J, leaving 15 bases between them. The CDR3 coding sequence is TGTGCCAGCTCACCGTCGGCAGGGGTAGGAGCTTTCTTT. Encoded protein: CASSPSAGVGAFF.

This chain links TRBV19 with TRBJ2-1; 10 bases align to TRBD2. J was trimmed by 7 bases and V by 5 bases; bases with no gene match: 8. CDR3 size: 15 residues. Germline CDR1 is LNHDA and CDR2 is SQIVND (reference sequence). In nucleotides, the CDR3 is TGTGCCAGTAGTGTGAGCGGGGGGGCCTGGAATGAGCAGTTCTTC. Residues: CASSVSGGAWNEQFF.

V gene TRBV18 combines with J gene TRBJ1-1; D is unclear. CDR1 is KGHSH, CDR2 LQKENI, per germline. Trimming took off 3 bases at V and 1 base at J, with 18 bases between the two ends. This CDR3 comprises 17 residues. The CDR3 DNA is TGTGCCAGCTCACCGGAGACTGTGATTCTGGGGAACACTGAAGCTTTCTTT. Protein sequence: CASSPETVILGNTEAFF.

The CDR3 coding sequence is TGTGCCAGCAGCTTACTATCACGACTAGGCTCCTACAATGAGCAGTTCTTC. Its protein is CASSLLSRLGSYNEQFF. The genes are TRBV11-1 and TRBJ2-1, with a weak D call TRBD2 (6 bases). Germline loops: CDR1 SGHAT, CDR2 FQDESV (reference sequence). The V end lost 2 bases, the J end lost 0 bases, and 14 bases lay between the germline ends. The CDR3 extends over 17 amino acids.

This chain joins TRBV6-5 and TRBJ1-5; a weak D match, TRBD1 (5 bases). The germline gives CDR1 MNHEY, CDR2 SVGAGI. V lost 0 bases and J lost 5, with 11 bases in between. The CDR3 is made up of 15 amino acids. CDR3 DNA: TGTGCCAGCAGTTACTCGAGCAGGGTAGATCAGCCCCAGCATTTT. Protein sequence: CASSYSSRVDQPQHF.

The gene calls are TRBV28 and TRBJ2-4; 11 bases match TRBD2. Per germline, CDR1 MDHEN and CDR2 SYDVKM. Trimming at V came to 5 bases and at J to 0 bases, leaving 3 bases not matched to a gene. This CDR3 spans 16 amino acids. CDR3 protein: CASSLGLAGAKNIQYF. In nucleotides, the CDR3 is TGTGCCAGCAGTCTCGGACTAGCGGGAGCCAAAAACATTCAGTACTTC.

The V call is TRBV5-5, the J call TRBJ1-1; D is ambiguous. The CDR3 has 13 amino acids. V was cut by 0 bases and J by 4 bases, with 7 bases left in between. The germline gives CDR1 SGHKS, CDR2 YYEKEE (reference sequence). CDR3 sequence (DNA): TGTGCCAGCAGCTTGGCCCCCAGCACTGAAGCTTTCTTT. Translation gives CASSLAPSTEAFF.

The rearrangement joins TRBV7-8 to TRBJ2-7, with D perhaps TRBD1 (6 bases). The germline V gene encodes CDR1 SGHVS and CDR2 FQNEAQ. CDR3 length: 15 residues. V was pared by 1 base and J by 2 bases, with 12 bases between. CDR3 in amino acids: CASSLGLGAAYEQYF. CDR3 DNA: TGTGCCAGCAGCTTAGGTTTGGGGGCGGCCTACGAGCAGTACTTC.

The chain is built from TRBV7-9 and TRBJ1-1; 7 bases agree with TRBD1. This CDR3 is 14 amino acids long. Germline trimming cut 6 bases from V and 0 bases from J; bases unmatched to any gene: 4. Germline V lookup: CDR1 SEHNR, CDR2 FQNEAQ (reference sequence). The CDR3 loop is CASRRDSMNTEAFF. For the CDR3, the DNA is TGTGCCAGCAGGCGGGACAGCATGAACACTGAAGCTTTCTTT.